This T cell receptor beta chain was sequenced for a study of regulatory T cells in long-lasting Graves disease. Described time point: persistent/refractory GD, antithyroid drugs over 5 years with positive TRAb. Extracted PBMC RNA gave rise to the TCR library. In its sample, this clonotype was seen a few times. The antigen remains undetermined. HTBI primers from iRepertoire and Arm-PCR of CDR3 regions yielded the TCR beta libraries. Each CDR3 protein is one row after TCRdb ran MiXCR on the multiplex PCR reads. The sample holds a few hundred thousand distinct CDR3 sequences, about a quarter seen once. Germline V gives CDR1 MDHEN, CDR2 SYDVKM. The V and J ends lost 5 bases and 1 base respectively, with 11 bases between them. The CDR3 has 15 residues. General observations from the study: Analyses excluded thyroid tissue, covering peripheral blood alone.

Here the sequenced sample was peripheral blood mononuclear cells (PBMCs), taken when the disease was refractory, from a patient treated with antithyroid drugs. The sequence came from a female donor with Graves disease. The chain joins TRBV28 to TRBJ1-4, with a possible D match to TRBD1 (6 bases). This chain's CDR3 is CASSPGTLTNEKLFF. The DNA for the CDR3 is TGTGCCAGCAGTCCCGGGACACTAACTAATGAAAAACTGTTTTTT. Supplemented by reference TRBV28 and TRBJ1-4, the full variable domain reads DVKVTQSSRYLVKRTGEKVFLECVQDMDHENMFWYRQDPGLGLRLIYFSYDVKMKEKGDIPEGYSVSREKKERFSLILESASTNQTSMYLCASSPGTLTNEKLFFGSGTQLSVL.